These T cell receptor beta chains were read from a single sample in a study of human T cells and chemical hapten exposure. TCRdb itself ran the RACE reads through MiXCR, one entry per CDR3 protein. The sample yields around 380,000 distinct CDR3 sequences, more than 4.5% seen once. Here the sequenced sample was whole blood, taken in connection with sensitization to the hapten diphenylcyclopropenone (DPC). These receptors originate from a woman between 50 and 59 years old with alopecia areata. Some clones in this sample may be carry-over from other donors' samples. Each CDR3 is given with its conserved first and last residue. Fields, in order: clone size, D gene, J gene, V gene, CDR3 DNA, CDR3 protein. D genes are given only for firm matches. Part of the rows lack a size; the others show once, few, many or a class for expanded clones.

few,NA,TRBJ1-2,TRBV12-3/TRBV12-4,TGTGCCAGCAGGGCCGGGAGGGGCTATGGCTACACCTTC,CASRAGRGYGYTF
many,NA,TRBJ2-3,TRBV6-6,TGTGCCAGCAGTTACTCGGTTGATACGCAGTATTTT,CASSYSVDTQYF
few,TRBD1,TRBJ1-5,TRBV6-2/TRBV6-3,TGTGCCAGCAGTTCCAGGGGGCAGGGCCGTCAGCCCCAGCATTTT,CASSSRGQGRQPQHF
NA,NA,TRBJ2-7,TRBV20-1,TGCAGTGCTAGTCGTGGGGGCAACGAGCAGTACTTC,CSASRGGNEQYF
NA,TRBD2,TRBJ2-1,TRBV7-9,TGTGCCAGCACCCATTTAGGGTTGAGCGGGGCCTACAATGAGCAGTTCTTC,CASTHLGLSGAYNEQFF
few,TRBD1,TRBJ2-2,TRBV24-1,TGTGCCACCAGTGCCCCCGGGACAGGGGAAAACACCGGGGAGCTGTTTTTT,CATSAPGTGENTGELFF
NA,TRBD2,TRBJ2-5,TRBV18,TGTGCCAGCTCACCTTCTAGCGGGAGCCGCGAGACCCAGTACTTC,CASSPSSGSRETQYF
NA,TRBD2,TRBJ2-7,TRBV5-1,TGCGCCAGCAGGGCCGGGACTAACGAACTCTACGAGCAGTACTTC,CASRAGTNELYEQYF
NA,NA,TRBJ1-1,TRBV20-1,TGCAGTGCCGCCTCCCCGAACACTGAAGCTTTCTTT,CSAASPNTEAFF
many,NA,TRBJ1-2,TRBV28,TGTGCCAGCAGTTATGACAGAAACTATGGCTACACCTTC,CASSYDRNYGYTF